The 17 T cell receptor beta chains below all came from one sample that was sequenced in a study of blood T cell repertoires in COVID-19. Assay used: immunoSEQ multiplex PCR; TCRdb lists only in-frame clones, some missing. The sample holds about 210,000 clones, roughly 85% seen once. The sample consisted of peripheral blood. These receptors were collected from a man aged 45-60 years with COVID-19, enrolled during active disease.

The V call is TRBV7-9, the J call TRBJ2-1; D remains unclear. Per germline, CDR1 SEHNR and CDR2 FQNEAQ (reference sequence). This CDR3 spans 16 amino acids. Trimming took off 0 bases at V and 0 bases at J, with 9 bases between the two ends. The DNA for the CDR3 is TGTGCCAGCAGCTTAGCATACAGCCGCTCCTACAATGAGCAGTTCTTC. Encoded protein: CASSLAYSRSYNEQFF.

The chain links TRBV6-6 to TRBJ2-5; D is possibly TRBD1 (7 bases). The germline V gene has CDR1 MNHNY and CDR2 SVGAGI (reference sequence). V was trimmed by 6 bases and J by 1 base, leaving 15 bases between them. The CDR3 is made up of 15 amino acids. CDR3 sequence: CASSRGDTGQETQYF. The CDR3 DNA follows: TGTGCCAGCAGCAGGGGGGATACAGGCCAAGAGACCCAGTACTTC.

The rearrangement uses TRBV7-2 and TRBJ2-7; 7 bases align to TRBD1. This CDR3 region has 16 residues. The germline CDR1 and CDR2 sequences are SGHTA and FQGNSA. V dropped 5 bases and J dropped 0; count of bases not matched to a gene: 10. CDR3 nucleotides: TGTGCCAGCAGCCATCGCCTGACAGGGTCCTCCTACGAGCAGTACTTC. This translates into CASSHRLTGSSYEQYF.

The CDR3 DNA is TGTGCCAGCAGCCCTCAGGGCGCTTACAATGAGCAGTTCTTC. Amino acids: CASSPQGAYNEQFF. The rearrangement joins TRBV14 to TRBJ2-1, with a weak D call TRBD1 (5 bases). V was pared by 4 bases and J by 4 bases, with 11 bases between. In germline, CDR1 is SGHDN, CDR2 FVKESK. This CDR3 has 14 residues.

This clone turned up a few times. V usage is TRBV6-1 and J usage is TRBJ1-6; TRBD1 matches 7 bases. CDR3 length: 15 amino acids. Unmatched junction bases numbered 8, after V lost 4 bases and J lost 8 bases. The germline CDR1 and CDR2 sequences are MNHNS and SASEGT. The CDR3 coding sequence is TGTGCCAGCAGTGCGCCCGACAGGGACGATTCACCCCTCCACTTT. Its protein is CASSAPDRDDSPLHF.

This chain uses TRBV3-1 (or the pseudogene TRBV3-2) with TRBJ1-4; TRBD1 matches 10 bases. Germline V CDR1 and CDR2: LGHDT, YNNKEL (reference sequence). The CDR3 consists of 14 residues. V shed 1 base and J 14 bases; nucleotides not matched to a gene: 7. The CDR3 region has the DNA TGTGCCAGCAGCCAAGTCTCCGGGACAGGGGCCCTGTTTTTT. Its protein product is CASSQVSGTGALFF.

This clone came up once. The same CDR3 can be traced to other DNA sequences in this sample. This rearrangement joins TRBV5-1 to TRBJ2-5, with D perhaps matching TRBD2 (7 bases). This CDR3 region has 14 residues. Trimming pared 0 bases from V and 4 bases from J, leaving 10 bases between. CDR1 is SGHRS, CDR2 YFSETQ, per germline. The CDR3 loop is CASSLDREGETQYF. The CDR3 region has the DNA TGCGCCAGCAGCTTGGACAGGGAGGGAGAGACCCAGTACTTC.

The chain links TRBV5-1 to TRBJ2-3, with D hard to call. The CDR3 sequence is 15 residues long. Germline loops: CDR1 SGHRS, CDR2 YFSETQ. Trimming removed 4 bases at V and 2 bases at J, with 14 bases between. The CDR3 DNA follows: TGCGCCAGCAGCCCCCTGGTGCCTACCACAGATACGCAGTATTTT. Its translation is CASSPLVPTTDTQYF.

The chain recombines TRBV7-8 with TRBJ1-1; D is perhaps TRBD1 (5 bases). With 7 bases removed from V and 3 bases from J, the gap between germline ends came to 21 bases. The length of the CDR3 is 16 residues. Per germline, CDR1 SGHVS and CDR2 FQNEAQ. CDR3 in amino acids: CASKLATGGVDTEAFF. The CDR3 nucleotides read TGTGCCAGCAAACTCGCGACCGGGGGGGTCGACACTGAAGCTTTCTTT.

The V call is TRBV7-2, the J call TRBJ2-2, with 8 bases identical to TRBD1. The CDR3 has 15 residues. The junction had 8 bases not matched to a gene; V was cut back by 5 bases and J by 6 bases. Germline assignment: CDR1 SGHTA and CDR2 FQGNSA. The CDR3 region is CASSLGQGASGELFF. The CDR3 nucleotides read TGTGCCAGCAGCCTCGGGCAGGGGGCCTCCGGGGAGCTGTTTTTT.

The V and J genes are TRBV6-5 and TRBJ2-2; weak D call: TRBD1 (6 bases). Germline CDR1 is MNHEY and CDR2 is SVGAGI. Trimming removed 6 bases from V and 6 bases from J, with 14 bases in between. CDR3 length: 14 residues. The CDR3 loop reads CASRSRGKSGELFF. CDR3 sequence (DNA): TGTGCCAGCAGATCCAGGGGAAAATCCGGGGAGCTGTTTTTT.

This clone has just one count. The chain carries TRBV24-1 and TRBJ2-7, with TRBD2 matching over 8 bases. Germline trimming cut 3 bases from V and 3 bases from J; bases unmatched to any gene: 3. The germline gives CDR1 KGHDR, CDR2 SFDVKD. This CDR3 region has 14 residues. CDR3 nucleotides: TGTGCCACCAGTGATCGCCGGGGGGGCTACGAGCAGTACTTC. It is translated as CATSDRRGGYEQYF.

The chain carries TRBV25-1 and TRBJ1-4, with D possibly being TRBD1 (5 bases). There are 15 residues in the CDR3. V was clipped by 6 bases and J by 8 bases, with 19 bases between them. Germline-derived CDR1 and CDR2 are MGHDK and SYGVNS. The CDR3 sequence is CASRTQGGVAEKLFF. CDR3 in DNA: TGTGCCAGCAGGACCCAGGGAGGAGTTGCGGAAAAACTGTTTTTT. Full variable domain (outside the CDR3, taken from reference TRBV25-1 and TRBJ1-4): EADIYQTPRYLVIGTGKKITLECSQTMGHDKMYWYQQDPGMELHLIHYSYGVNSTEKGDLSSESTVSRIRTEHFPLTLESARPSHTSQYLCASRTQGGVAEKLFFGSGTQLSVL.

The V call is TRBV15, the J call TRBJ2-3; the D gene is possibly TRBD2 (5 bases). This CDR3 contains 13 residues. Germline lookup yields CDR1 LNHNV and CDR2 YYDKDF (reference sequence). V lost 11 bases, J lost 1 base, and 13 bases lay in between. CDR3 bases: TGTGCCGCCTCCACCGGGGGCACAGATACGCAGTATTTT. This gives the protein CAASTGGTDTQYF.

Here the CDR3 reads CASSPDRSGELFF. DNA of the CDR3: TGTGCCAGCTCACCCGACAGATCCGGGGAGCTGTTTTTT. The V call is TRBV18, the J call TRBJ2-2; possibly TRBD1 for D (5 bases). V lost 3 bases to trimming and J lost 6 bases, with 8 bases between them. The CDR3 is made up of 13 amino acids. Germline CDR1 KGHSH, CDR2 LQKENI.

The genes are TRBV7-2 and TRBJ2-7; D remains unclear. The CDR3 runs 13 residues. The germline V and J ends were trimmed by 5 bases and 0 bases, with 8 bases remaining between them. In germline, CDR1 is SGHTA, CDR2 FQGNSA. CDR3 DNA sequence: TGTGCCAGCAGCCCTCGTAACTCCTACGAGCAGTACTTC. It is translated as CASSPRNSYEQYF.

The chain has TRBV7-2 and TRBJ2-5; 11 positions match TRBD2. The CDR3 consists of 17 residues. V lost 1 base and J lost 1; bases outside the gene matches: 5. Germline lookup yields CDR1 SGHTA and CDR2 FQGNSA. The CDR3 DNA reads as TGTGCCAGCAGCTTAGAACTAGCGGGGGCAGGCCAAGAGACCCAGTACTTC. It is translated as CASSLELAGAGQETQYF.